The 30 T cell receptor beta chains below were found in one sample sequenced in a study of vaccination and CD4 T cells after COVID-19. Treatment noted: roughly ten-day PBMC culture with coronavirus spike peptide pools or control peptides (ViraFEST assay). These receptors lack a known antigen. Sequence data for DNA of cultured CD4+ T cells were generated by the Oncomine TCR Beta short-read assay. TCRdb re-called the PCR reads with MiXCR, one entry per CDR3 protein. The table includes about 10,000 distinct CDR3 sequences, around 28% detected once. Sample: CD4+ T cells from blood, cultured in vitro, taken before SARS-CoV-2 vaccination. The receptor source for this set is a human donor who received a COVID-19 vaccine.

This clonotype was observed a handful of times. V and J are TRBV12-3 or TRBV12-4 and TRBJ1-2; perhaps TRBD1 as D (6 bases). The V end was cut by 5 bases, the J end by 4 bases, with 20 bases between. This CDR3 is 16 amino acids long. The CDR3 loop is CASSPLGGARSYGYTF. The CDR3 nucleotides read TGTGCCAGCAGTCCGTTGGGGGGGGCGAGATCCTATGGCTACACCTTC.

This clonotype was found a few times. The CDR3 sequence is CASSDSEVNYGYTF. CDR3 DNA sequence: TGTGCCAGCAGTGACAGTGAAGTCAACTATGGCTACACCTTC. The chain links TRBV25-1 to TRBJ1-2; no definite D call. The CDR3 is 14 amino acids. The V gene lost 3 bases and the J gene lost 2 bases, with 10 bases spanning the gap. Germline V gene lookup returns CDR1 MGHDK and CDR2 SYGVNS.

The chain uses TRBV24-1 and TRBJ2-3; TRBD2 is a possible D gene (7 bases). The ends were cut back, 11 bases at V and 0 bases at J, with 17 bases in the middle. The CDR3 spans 15 residues. Per the germline V gene, CDR1 is KGHDR and CDR2 is SFDVKD. CDR3: CAISHGGASTDTQYF. The CDR3 DNA reads TGTGCCATCTCGCATGGGGGGGCTAGCACAGATACGCAGTATTTT.

The chain combines TRBV12-3 or TRBV12-4 with TRBJ2-5; 13 bases agree with TRBD2. J gave up 5 bases and V 5 bases, and 8 bases lay outside the gene matches. The CDR3 contains 16 residues. The CDR3 DNA sequence: TGTGCCAGCAGTACTAGACTAGCGGGGGGAACGGAGACCCAGTACTTC. It is translated as CASSTRLAGGTETQYF.

The V call is TRBV12-3 or TRBV12-4, the J call TRBJ1-1; D is uncertain. V was trimmed by 3 bases and J by 8 bases, leaving 16 bases between them. The CDR3 totals 14 residues. The CDR3 sequence: CASSLELGYREAFF. DNA of the CDR3: TGTGCCAGCAGTTTGGAGTTAGGATACCGAGAAGCTTTCTTT.

DNA of the CDR3: TGTGCCAGCAGTTACTCCCTAGCGGGGGGGGTATCTAGCACAGATACGCAGTATTTT. As protein: CASSYSLAGGVSSTDTQYF. The chain joins TRBV6-5 to TRBJ2-3; 12 bases line up with TRBD2. Germline CDR1 MNHEY, CDR2 SVGAGI. The CDR3 length is 19 residues. J was trimmed by 0 bases and V by 0 bases; bases with no gene match: 7.

The V and J genes are TRBV12-3 or TRBV12-4 and TRBJ2-7; tentatively, D is TRBD2 (6 bases). This CDR3 is built from 14 residues. Deletions cut 3 bases from V and 7 bases from J, with 16 bases between. CDR3 residues: CASSFRRGSREQYF. DNA for the CDR3: TGTGCCAGCAGTTTTAGGAGGGGCTCCCGGGAGCAGTACTTC.

The rearrangement joins TRBV6-1 to TRBJ1-1; TRBD1 might be the D (6 bases). Germline assignment: CDR1 MNHNS and CDR2 SASEGT. Trimming removed 7 bases from V and 4 bases from J, with 19 bases in between. The CDR3 extends over 15 amino acids. CDR3 loop: CASTQLAQGPTEAFF. DNA of the CDR3: TGTGCCAGCACCCAGCTTGCACAGGGTCCCACTGAAGCTTTCTTT.

J is TRBJ1-6 and V is TRBV9; D is possibly TRBD1 (6 bases). CDR3 length equals 14 residues. The V end lost 3 bases, the J end lost 10 bases, and 14 bases lay between the germline ends. Germline-derived CDR1 and CDR2 are SGDLS and YYNGEE. This chain's CDR3 is CASSADRRRSPLHF. CDR3 sequence (DNA): TGTGCCAGCAGCGCGGACAGACGGCGATCACCCCTCCACTTT.

The gene calls are TRBV14 and TRBJ1-1; 9 positions match TRBD1. CDR3 length: 17 residues. Germline assignment: CDR1 SGHDN and CDR2 FVKESK. Unmatched junction bases numbered 7, after V lost 1 base and J lost 1 base. The CDR3 loop reads CASSQAGTGYTNTEAFF. The CDR3, as DNA: TGTGCCAGCAGCCAAGCCGGGACAGGGTATACGAACACTGAAGCTTTCTTT.

This chain uses TRBV18 with TRBJ2-7; 8 nucleotides agree with TRBD1. The germline CDR1 and CDR2 sequences are KGHSH and LQKENI. The length of the CDR3 is 15 residues. Germline trimming cut 6 bases from V and 2 bases from J; bases unmatched to any gene: 9. Here the CDR3 reads CASSQRTGSAYEQYF. The CDR3 DNA reads as TGTGCCAGCTCCCAAAGGACAGGGAGCGCCTACGAGCAGTACTTC.

This clonotype was observed a few times. At one end the junction does not follow the germline gene, possibly because of a read error. V gene TRBV6-5 combines with J gene TRBJ2-5, with TRBD1 matching over 9 bases. CDR3 length: 11 residues. The germline gives CDR1 MNHEY, CDR2 SVGAGI. The CDR3 protein is CASTYRDREYF. The CDR3 DNA sequence: TGTGCCAGCACTTACCGGGACAGGGAGTACTTC.

The CDR3, as DNA: TGTGCCAGCCCCGGGGGGGGGGATGATGAGCAGTTCTTC. Its translation is CASPGGGDDEQFF. This sequence joins TRBV7-8 and TRBJ2-1, with 8 bases lining up with TRBD2. CDR3 length equals 13 residues. Germline V lookup: CDR1 SGHVS, CDR2 FQNEAQ. V shed 8 bases, J shed 8 bases, and the junction held 8 bases outside the gene matches. The full variable domain, in which reference TRBV7-8 and TRBJ2-1 provide the parts outside the CDR3, is GAGVSQSPRYKVAKRGQDVALRCDPISGHVSLFWYQQALGQGPEFLTYFQNEAQLDKSGLPSDRFFAERPEGSVSTLKIQRTQQEDSAVYLCASPGGGDDEQFFGPGTRLTVL.

This clonotype came up a few times. CDR3 sequence reads: CATSDNRGRTDTQYF. In DNA form, the CDR3 reads TGTGCCACCAGTGATAACAGGGGCCGCACAGATACGCAGTATTTT. The chain combines TRBV24-1 with TRBJ2-3, with 7 bases aligning to TRBD1. Germline V CDR1 and CDR2: KGHDR, SFDVKD. CDR3 length: 15 amino acids. V lost 3 bases to trimming and J lost 1 base; unmatched junction nucleotides: 3.

The V gene is TRBV12-3 or TRBV12-4, the J gene TRBJ1-2; tentatively, D is TRBD1 (6 bases). The length of the CDR3 is 14 residues. With 3 bases removed from V and 11 bases from J, the gap between germline ends came to 19 bases. The CDR3 loop is CASSFRRRTASYTF. In nucleotides, the CDR3 is TGTGCCAGCAGTTTTAGACGTCGGACAGCCTCTTACACCTTC.

The CDR3 region is CASSKQRLGPQETQYF. The CDR3 DNA sequence: TGTGCCAGCAGCAAACAACGTCTGGGGCCGCAAGAGACCCAGTACTTC. The V and J genes are TRBV21-1 and TRBJ2-5; no DNA check was done on the table's D call, TRBD1. TRBV21-1 is reported as a pseudogene. This CDR3 has 16 amino acids.

The chain links TRBV2 to TRBJ1-1; 12 bases line up with TRBD1. This CDR3 comprises 13 residues. V lost 8 bases and J lost 5; bases outside the gene matches: 3. CDR1 is SNHLY and CDR2 is FYNNEI in the germline V gene. The CDR3 reads CASGDRGRTEAFF. DNA of the CDR3: TGTGCCAGCGGGGACAGGGGGCGGACTGAAGCTTTCTTT.

A note on this clonotype: The junction departs from germline at one end; a sequencing error may be responsible. The gene calls are TRBV28 and TRBJ1-1; TRBD1 might be the D (6 bases). The germline CDR1 and CDR2 sequences are MDHEN and SYDVKM. The CDR3 spans 14 residues. The DNA of the CDR3 is TGTGCCAGCAGGGGGGGCGGTTCGTACACTGAAGCTCTCTTT. Translation gives CASRGGGSYTEALF.

This clonotype was recorded a few times. The rearrangement joins TRBV28 to TRBJ2-3, with a tentative D call TRBD1 (7 bases). This CDR3 spans 15 amino acids. V lost 5 bases to trimming and J lost 2 bases, with 14 bases between them. Looked up from germline, CDR1 is MDHEN and CDR2 is SYDVKM. The CDR3: CASSDAGQTTDTQYF. The CDR3 bases are TGTGCCAGCAGTGACGCGGGACAGACCACAGATACGCAGTATTTT.

This clonotype has more than one count but fewer than ten. The V call is TRBV29-1, the J call TRBJ2-3; D unclear. Trimming left V 4 bases short and J 7 bases short, with 15 bases between. There are 13 residues in the CDR3. Germline V lookup: CDR1 SQVTM, CDR2 ANQGSEA. This CDR3 is CSVAGGSRNTQYF. The CDR3 DNA is TGCAGCGTTGCTGGTGGCAGTCGGAATACGCAGTATTTT.

The genes are TRBV20-1 and TRBJ2-7; weak D call: TRBD1 (7 bases). The CDR3 is made up of 15 amino acids. Trimming left V 3 bases short and J 4 bases short, with 19 bases between. Germline assignment: CDR1 DFQATT and CDR2 SNEGSKA (reference sequence). Written as DNA, the CDR3 is TGCAGTGCTAGCCGACCGGGCAGGGGGGCTTACGAGCAGTACTTC. This encodes CSASRPGRGAYEQYF.

The chain recombines TRBV29-1 with TRBJ2-6; D tentatively reads TRBD1 or TRBD2 (5 bases each). The germline V gene has CDR1 SQVTM and CDR2 ANQGSEA. The germline V and J ends were trimmed by 4 bases and 2 bases, with 9 bases remaining between them. The length of the CDR3 is 14 residues. The chain's CDR3 is CSVGGITGANVLTF. Written as DNA, the CDR3 is TGCAGCGTTGGGGGGATCACTGGGGCCAACGTCCTGACTTTC.

This clonotype has just a few counts. V and J are TRBV7-9 and TRBJ1-1, with D uncertain. Germline-derived CDR1 and CDR2 are SEHNR and FQNEAQ (reference sequence). The V and J ends lost 0 bases and 6 bases respectively, with 11 bases between them. The CDR3 sequence is 14 residues long. The CDR3 here is CASSLAWGVPEAFF. As DNA, the CDR3 is TGTGCCAGCAGCTTAGCGTGGGGTGTGCCTGAAGCTTTCTTT.

The chain recombines TRBV5-1 with TRBJ2-1, with D perhaps matching TRBD2 (5 bases). Trimming removed 0 bases at V and 5 bases at J, with 9 bases between. CDR3 length: 14 amino acids. CDR1 and CDR2 (germline): SGHRS, YFSETQ. The CDR3 DNA sequence: TGCGCCAGCAGCTTGGAGGGTAGCGACAATGAGCAGTTCTTC. Translated, it gives CASSLEGSDNEQFF.

This chain uses TRBV5-4 with TRBJ2-3; the D call may be TRBD1 or TRBD2 (6 bases each). From germline, CDR1 is SGHNT and CDR2 YYREEE (reference sequence). With 7 bases removed from V and 5 bases from J, the gap between germline ends came to 11 bases. The CDR3 has 12 residues. CDR3 protein: CASGGQGDTQYF. CDR3 nucleotides: TGTGCCAGCGGGGGGCAGGGAGATACGCAGTATTTT.

The V gene is TRBV2, the J gene TRBJ2-3; weak D call: TRBD2 (5 bases). The V gene lost 5 bases and the J gene lost 5 bases, with 14 bases spanning the gap. This CDR3 contains 14 residues. The V gene's germline CDR1 is SNHLY and CDR2 FYNNEI. CDR3 DNA sequence: TGTGCCAGCAGTCCCGGATTCGGGGAAGATACGCAGTATTTT. Translated: CASSPGFGEDTQYF.

This clonotype is medium-sized in the sample. The chain employs TRBV7-8 and TRBJ1-2, with D hard to call. The CDR3 spans 13 residues. Trimming took 6 bases from V and 2 from J, leaving 10 bases between them. Per the germline V gene, CDR1 is SGHVS and CDR2 is FQNEAQ. Written as DNA, the CDR3 is TGTGCCAGCAGTCCTTCACGAAACTATGGCTACACCTTC. It specifies CASSPSRNYGYTF.

This clonotype was detected only a few times. The rearrangement uses TRBV6-1 and TRBJ1-6; D unresolved. This CDR3 is 14 amino acids long. The V gene lost 6 bases and the J gene lost 4 bases, with 10 bases spanning the gap. The V gene's germline CDR1 is MNHNS and CDR2 SASEGT. This CDR3 reads CASSPGLYNSPLHF. In DNA, the CDR3 is TGTGCCAGCAGCCCCGGATTATATAATTCACCCCTCCACTTT.

This chain links TRBV24-1 with TRBJ2-7, with TRBD2 matching over 12 bases. The CDR3 runs 16 residues. The junction had 6 bases not matched to a gene; V was cut back by 4 bases and J by 3 bases. In germline, CDR1 is KGHDR, CDR2 SFDVKD. Written as DNA, the CDR3 is TGTGCCACCAGTGACTTACTAGCGGGGGGCCTCTACGAGCAGTACTTC. Translating gives CATSDLLAGGLYEQYF.

V usage is TRBV20-1 and J usage is TRBJ2-1; D perhaps matches TRBD2 (7 bases). This CDR3 has 15 residues. V was pared by 7 bases and J by 9 bases, with 25 bases between. Germline-derived CDR1 and CDR2 are DFQATT and SNEGSKA (reference sequence). Here the CDR3 reads CSVQRGGAIRSEQFF. The DNA of the CDR3 is TGCAGTGTCCAGAGGGGGGGGGCCATAAGAAGTGAGCAGTTCTTC.